This passage covers 21 T cell receptor beta chains from one sample sequenced in a study of T cell responses to AZD1222 COVID-19 vaccine. The assay was immunoSEQ multiplex PCR, and TCRdb's table has in-frame clones only and misses some. The profile shows more than 150,000 clones, 85% to 95% of them singletons. The specimen was peripheral blood, collected 28 days after the second AZD1222 dose. These receptors all stem from an adult who received the AZD1222 COVID-19 vaccine.

The V call is TRBV7-9, the J call TRBJ2-1, with D perhaps being TRBD1 or TRBD2 (6 bases each). Germline V gives CDR1 SEHNR, CDR2 FQNEAQ (reference sequence). V was cut by 5 bases and J by 8 bases, with 19 bases left in between. The CDR3 contains 15 residues. The CDR3 spells CASSPSRGGRDEQFF. The CDR3 DNA reads TGTGCCAGCAGCCCCTCGCGAGGGGGGCGAGATGAGCAGTTCTTC.

V is TRBV5-8 and J is TRBJ2-7; no clear D gene. This CDR3 spans 13 amino acids. Germline V gene sequence: CDR1 SGHTS, CDR2 YDEGEE. The germline V and J ends were trimmed by 2 bases and 2 bases, with 8 bases remaining between them. For the CDR3, the DNA is TGTGCCAGCAGCTTCGGCTTAACCTACGAGCAGTACTTC. Translating it yields CASSFGLTYEQYF.

V gene TRBV30 combines with J gene TRBJ1-2; D gene unclear. CDR1 is GTSNPN, CDR2 SVGIG, per germline (reference sequence). V was pared by 5 bases and J by 4 bases, with 17 bases between. The CDR3 has 14 amino acids. The CDR3 nucleotides read TGTGCCTGGCTCGGCGGGTTCGCTGGCTATGGCTACACCTTC. Its translation is CAWLGGFAGYGYTF.

The rearrangement uses TRBV19 and TRBJ1-1; TRBD1 agrees at 7 bases. The germline gives CDR1 LNHDA, CDR2 SQIVND (reference sequence). J was trimmed by 5 bases and V by 7 bases; bases with no gene match: 16. The CDR3 contains 16 residues. DNA of the CDR3: TGTGCCAGTAAAAGGGGAGACAGGGCCGGGAAGACTGAAGCTTTCTTT. This codes for CASKRGDRAGKTEAFF.

The chain links TRBV4-1 to TRBJ1-4; tentatively, D is TRBD1 (6 bases). The CDR3 totals 16 residues. In germline, CDR1 is MGHRA, CDR2 YSYEKL. The V end lost 1 base, the J end lost 6 bases, and 15 bases lay between the germline ends. CDR3 DNA sequence: TGCGCCAGCAGCCAAGGGTGGGACACCGAGTATGAAAAACTGTTTTTT. Protein sequence: CASSQGWDTEYEKLFF.

The chain combines TRBV7-2 with TRBJ2-5; D possibly matches TRBD1 or TRBD2 (5 bases each). With 2 bases removed from V and 1 base from J, the gap between germline ends came to 11 bases. Germline loops: CDR1 SGHTA, CDR2 FQGNSA. The CDR3 sequence is 15 residues long. CDR3 protein: CASSLHGAIQETQYF. CDR3 bases: TGTGCCAGCAGCTTACACGGGGCGATCCAAGAGACCCAGTACTTC.

The chain links TRBV28 to TRBJ1-5; no firm D call. V shed 4 bases and J shed 7 bases, with 5 bases lying between them. CDR3 length: 11 residues. CDR1 is MDHEN, CDR2 SYDVKM, per germline. CDR3 sequence reads: CASSSLQPQHF. The CDR3 DNA reads as TGTGCCAGCAGTTCGTTACAGCCCCAGCATTTT. Looking up the rest from reference TRBV28 and TRBJ1-5 gives the full variable domain: DVKVTQSSRYLVKRTGEKVFLECVQDMDHENMFWYRQDPGLGLRLIYFSYDVKMKEKGDIPEGYSVSREKKERFSLILESASTNQTSMYLCASSSLQPQHFGDGTRLSIL.

This clone was seen only once. The chain joins TRBV5-5 to TRBJ2-4; TRBD2 matches 7 bases. The trim removed 1 base at V and 5 bases at J, leaving 3 bases unmatched. Looked up from germline, CDR1 is SGHKS and CDR2 is YYEKEE (reference sequence). This CDR3 region has 14 residues. CDR3 DNA: TGTGCCAGCAGCTTGAGCGGGGCCCAAAACATTCAGTACTTC. Residues: CASSLSGAQNIQYF.

CDR3 coding DNA: TGTGCCAGCGGGATCCGGGGCGGAGATACGCAGTATTTT. Translated, it gives CASGIRGGDTQYF. This rearrangement joins TRBV28 to TRBJ2-3; tentatively, D is TRBD1 or TRBD2 (5 bases each). V lost 8 bases, J lost 5 bases, and 14 bases lay in between. The CDR3 length is 13 residues. Germline V lookup: CDR1 MDHEN, CDR2 SYDVKM.

The CDR3 sequence is CASSGEGTRSPEQYF. CDR3 bases: TGTGCCAGCTCAGGCGAGGGGACTAGGAGTCCCGAGCAGTACTTC. This rearrangement joins TRBV18 to TRBJ2-7, with 8 bases aligning to TRBD2. CDR3 length: 15 amino acids. The V gene end was trimmed by 5 bases and the J gene end by 6 bases; junction bases not matched to a gene: 12. CDR1 is KGHSH, CDR2 LQKENI, per germline.

This clone was recorded only once. The chain carries TRBV29-1 and TRBJ1-1; tentative D call: TRBD1 (5 bases). This CDR3 has 13 residues. V lost 6 bases and J 0 bases, leaving 11 bases between the germline ends. The germline V gene encodes CDR1 SQVTM and CDR2 ANQGSEA. CDR3 in amino acids: CSVAGGMNTEAFF. CDR3 nucleotides: TGCAGCGTGGCCGGGGGGATGAACACTGAAGCTTTCTTT.

The chain employs TRBV19 and TRBJ2-1; D unclear. CDR3 length equals 15 residues. Germline CDR1 is LNHDA and CDR2 is SQIVND (reference sequence). Trimming shortened V by 7 bases and J by 5 bases, and 18 bases separated the two germline ends. This CDR3 is CASMVASLADNEQFF. CDR3 coding DNA: TGTGCCAGTATGGTCGCATCGTTGGCCGACAATGAGCAGTTCTTC.

This chain uses TRBV6-6 with TRBJ1-1; 7 nucleotides match TRBD1. CDR1 MNHNY and CDR2 SVGAGI come from the germline V gene (reference sequence). Trimming removed 6 bases from V and 4 bases from J; junction bases left unmatched: 5. This CDR3 is built from 13 residues. CDR3 residues: CASRGQVSTEAFF. For the CDR3, the DNA is TGTGCCAGCAGAGGACAGGTGAGCACTGAAGCTTTCTTT.

J is TRBJ1-2 and V is TRBV11-2, with no clear D. CDR3 size: 15 residues. Germline CDR1 reads SGHAT; CDR2 reads FQNNGV. V was cut by 0 bases and J by 4 bases, with 12 bases left in between. CDR3 sequence: CASSLDPPPGYGYTF. CDR3 DNA sequence: TGTGCCAGCAGCTTAGACCCCCCACCGGGCTATGGCTACACCTTC.

The J gene is TRBJ1-1, the V gene TRBV5-1, with D perhaps matching TRBD1 (5 bases). The CDR3 covers 14 residues. V was shortened by 1 base and J by 5 bases, with 12 bases between the two germline ends. Looked up from germline, CDR1 is SGHRS and CDR2 is YFSETQ. The CDR3 spells CASSLNGAGTEAFF. In nucleotides, the CDR3 is TGCGCCAGCAGCTTGAATGGGGCGGGGACTGAAGCTTTCTTT.

V gene TRBV11-2 combines with J gene TRBJ1-6; D not certain. The germline CDR1 and CDR2 sequences are SGHAT and FQNNGV. The CDR3 is 14 residues long. V was cut by 3 bases and J by 6 bases, with 9 bases left in between. The CDR3: CASSLGISNSPLHF. For the CDR3, the DNA is TGTGCCAGCAGCTTGGGCATTAGTAATTCACCCCTCCACTTT.

The V gene is TRBV6-5, the J gene TRBJ1-6; D is undetermined. CDR3 length: 15 amino acids. Germline V gene sequence: CDR1 MNHEY, CDR2 SVGAGI. With 7 bases removed from V and 0 bases from J, the gap between germline ends came to 10 bases. This CDR3 is CASTAGSSYNSPLHF. The DNA for the CDR3 is TGTGCCAGCACGGCAGGCAGCTCCTATAATTCACCCCTCCACTTT.

The chain couples TRBV7-9 to TRBJ1-5; 10 bases are a match to TRBD1. Germline CDR1 reads SEHNR; CDR2 reads FQNEAQ (reference sequence). Trimming at V came to 1 base and at J to 4 bases, leaving 4 bases not matched to a gene. The CDR3 runs to 16 residues. CDR3 amino acids: CASSLVLGQGNQPQHF. DNA for the CDR3: TGTGCCAGCAGCTTAGTATTGGGACAGGGGAATCAGCCCCAGCATTTT.

The gene calls are TRBV23-1 and TRBJ2-7; 7 nucleotides match TRBD2. TRBV23-1 qualifies as an ORF whose function is uncertain. The CDR3 contains 13 residues. With 2 bases clipped from V and 7 bases from J, the junction kept 5 bases outside the gene matches. CDR3 in DNA: TGCGCCAGCAGTCAAATGGGGCGGGGGGAGCAGTACTTC. Its protein product is CASSQMGRGEQYF.

The J gene is TRBJ2-7, the V gene TRBV4-3, with TRBD1 identical over 12 bases. This CDR3 region has 17 residues. Germline-derived CDR1 and CDR2 are LGHNA and YSLEER. V shed 1 base and J 4 bases; nucleotides not matched to a gene: 8. DNA of the CDR3: TGCGCCAGCAGCCAAGCCACCGGGACAGGGGGCGTTTACGAGCAGTACTTC. Translated, it gives CASSQATGTGGVYEQYF.

The chain uses TRBV18 and TRBJ2-1; D possibly corresponds to TRBD2 (6 bases). Per germline, CDR1 KGHSH and CDR2 LQKENI. The CDR3 length is 16 residues. Trimming cost V 4 bases and J 0 bases, with 13 bases left between them. This CDR3 is CASSRIAVPSYNEQFF. The CDR3 DNA follows: TGTGCCAGCTCACGTATAGCGGTCCCCTCCTACAATGAGCAGTTCTTC. Based on the CDR3 plus reference TRBV18 and TRBJ2-1, the full variable domain is NAGVMQNPRHLVRRRGQEARLRCSPMKGHSHVYWYRQLPEEGLKFMVYLQKENIIDESGMPKERFSAEFPKEGPSILRIQQVVRGDSAAYFCASSRIAVPSYNEQFFGPGTRLTVL.